This paragraph reports one T cell receptor (beta chain). The target antigen is unknown. These data belong to a study of OX40 agonist ivuxolimab in advanced cancers. About the research overall: At 0.01 to 10 mg/kg, ivuxolimab was administered intravenously to patients every 2 weeks. Patients achieving partial responses numbered three: one hepatocellular carcinoma case and two cutaneous melanoma cases. Findings and caveats of the study: Researchers did not establish what antigens the expanded peripheral T cells target. Dosing at 0.1 to 3.0 mg/kg was accompanied by clonal expansion of CD4+ and CD8+ blood T cells by week 6.

Sequenced by immunoSEQ multiplex PCR; TCRdb stores in-frame clones only, minus some. The table includes more than 70,000 clones, roughly four fifths detected once. The CDR3 is made up of 18 amino acids. CDR1 is MGHRA, CDR2 YSYEKL, per germline. Trimming removed 0 bases from V and 3 bases from J; junction bases left unmatched: 12. This specimen consisted of CD4+ or CD8+ T cells sorted from blood, obtained in a trial of the OX40 agonist ivuxolimab. The receptor's source is an adult with an advanced solid tumor such as melanoma, head and neck, liver or kidney cancer. J is TRBJ2-7 and V is TRBV4-1; 9 bases are shared with TRBD2. The CDR3 bases are TGCGCCAGCAGCCAAGATACGAGCGGGGGGACTCTAATCTACGAGCAGTACTTC. Translation: CASSQDTSGGTLIYEQYF.